This entry is about one T cell receptor beta chain. As yet, its antigen is unknown. Trimming removed 4 bases from V and 1 base from J, with 7 bases in between. The CDR3 length is 13 residues. Germline-derived CDR1 and CDR2 are KGHSH and LQKENI. This entry is derived from a study of cytomegalovirus exposure and HLA in healthy donors. The data were produced by immunoSEQ multiplex PCR, yet TCRdb's version contains in-frame clones alone and is incomplete. The sample records about 360,000 clones, roughly 89% being singletons. Study outcomes and limitations: Across donors, most TCRs were seen rarely, yet some public ones were widespread. Researchers counted some 150 TCR beta chains as cytomegalovirus-associated.

What was sequenced was PBMCs. This sequence joins TRBV18 and TRBJ1-1; tentative D call: TRBD1 (5 bases). The sequence derives from a woman aged 18-29 years in good health and CMV-seronegative. In DNA, the CDR3 is TGTGCCAGCTCACGCACAGGGAACACTGAAGCTTTCTTT. Its translation is CASSRTGNTEAFF.